Below are 27 T cell receptor beta chains sequenced from a single sample in a study of blood T cell repertoires in COVID-19. This table comes from immunoSEQ multiplex PCR, and its TCRdb copy is limited to in-frame clones, with some not included. The sample comprises over 150,000 clones, around nine tenths of which are singletons, and 0.55% to 0.6% rests with the top ten. Material for sequencing was peripheral blood. The receptor source for this set is a man in his 60s with COVID-19, enrolled during active disease.

In this sample, this clone turned up once. The chain uses TRBV25-1 and TRBJ1-1; TRBD1 might be the D (6 bases). V lost 1 base and J lost 6, with 12 bases in between. CDR1 is MGHDK and CDR2 is SYGVNS in the germline V gene. CDR3 size: 14 residues. The CDR3 region has the DNA TGTGCCAGCAGTGAATTCTCAGGGGCCCCTGAAGCTTTCTTT. It specifies CASSEFSGAPEAFF.

V gene TRBV11-3 combines with J gene TRBJ2-2, with D perhaps matching TRBD2 (5 bases). V was trimmed by 7 bases and J by 1 base, leaving 19 bases between them. CDR3 length: 17 amino acids. Germline CDR1 and CDR2: SGHNT and YENEEA. As DNA, the CDR3 is TGTGCCAGCAACCTCGAATTTGGCCGGGAGAACACCGGGGAGCTGTTTTTT. This sequence encodes CASNLEFGRENTGELFF.

This sequence joins TRBV6-5 and TRBJ2-1, with 14 bases identical to TRBD2. This CDR3 region has 15 residues. V dropped 6 bases and J dropped 7; count of bases not matched to a gene: 5. Germline V gene data show CDR1 as MNHEY and CDR2 as SVGAGI. In nucleotides, the CDR3 is TGTGCCAGCAGCTTAGGACTAGCGGGAGGTAATGAGCAGTTCTTC. Translated, it gives CASSLGLAGGNEQFF.

V gene TRBV28 combines with J gene TRBJ1-1; D unclear. Germline V gives CDR1 MDHEN, CDR2 SYDVKM. V lost 5 bases, J lost 1 base, and 14 bases lay in between. The CDR3 runs to 15 residues. For the CDR3, the DNA is TGTGCCAGCAGTCCGACTGGACGGGGGAACACTGAAGCTTTCTTT. It codes for CASSPTGRGNTEAFF. Complete variable domain (other parts from reference TRBV28 and TRBJ1-1): DVKVTQSSRYLVKRTGEKVFLECVQDMDHENMFWYRQDPGLGLRLIYFSYDVKMKEKGDIPEGYSVSREKKERFSLILESASTNQTSMYLCASSPTGRGNTEAFFGQGTRLTVV.

DNA for the CDR3: TGTGCCAGCAGCCCCAGGTCAGGGGAGCAGTTCTTC. It translates to CASSPRSGEQFF. The V and J genes are TRBV6-6 and TRBJ2-1; D perhaps matches TRBD1 (5 bases). The CDR3 runs to 12 residues. V shed 6 bases and J shed 10 bases, with 13 bases lying between them. Germline CDR1 and CDR2: MNHNY and SVGAGI (reference sequence).

The chain employs TRBV6-2 or TRBV6-3 and TRBJ1-1, with unresolved D. V dropped 2 bases and J dropped 1 base, with 8 bases sitting between them. Germline CDR1 and CDR2: MNHEY and SVGEGT. This CDR3 region has 14 residues. The CDR3 bases are TGTGCCAGCAGTTACAACAGACGGAACACTGAAGCTTTCTTT. Residues: CASSYNRRNTEAFF.

This clone was found a few times. The sample has other DNA sequences that encode this CDR3 too. This sequence joins TRBV3-1 (or the pseudogene TRBV3-2) and TRBJ1-2; D call uncertain. Germline CDR1 is LGHDT and CDR2 is YNNKEL (reference sequence). There are 13 residues in the CDR3. V lost 3 bases and J lost 0, with 5 bases in between. The CDR3 sequence is CASSQASNYGYTF. The DNA for the CDR3 is TGTGCCAGCAGCCAGGCCTCTAACTATGGCTACACCTTC.

This chain connects TRBV4-1 to TRBJ1-2, with 9 bases identical to TRBD1. V was pared by 3 bases and J by 2 bases, with 4 bases of the junction left unmatched. This CDR3 spans 15 amino acids. Germline-derived CDR1 and CDR2 are MGHRA and YSYEKL. The CDR3 DNA reads TGCGCCAGCAGCCAGGGACAGGGAAAAAACTATGGCTACACCTTC. Protein sequence: CASSQGQGKNYGYTF.

The rearrangement uses TRBV30 and TRBJ1-5; D remains unclear. CDR3 size: 12 residues. Trimming left V 5 bases short and J 3 bases short, with 8 bases between. The V gene's germline CDR1 is GTSNPN and CDR2 SVGIG (reference sequence). For the CDR3, the DNA is TGTGCCTGGGGTACTTCCAATCAGCCCCAGCATTTT. Encoded protein: CAWGTSNQPQHF.

This chain links TRBV21-1 with TRBJ1-1. TRBV21-1 is assigned pseudogene status. The length of the CDR3 is 12 residues. This CDR3 is CASSKRRNEAFF. In DNA, the CDR3 is TGTGCCAGCAGCAAAAGGCGGAATGAAGCTTTCTTT.

This clone occurred a few times. The rearrangement uses TRBV30 and TRBJ2-2, with D hard to call. This CDR3 comprises 14 residues. Germline assignment: CDR1 GTSNPN and CDR2 SVGIG (reference sequence). The V and J ends lost 4 bases and 4 bases respectively, with 13 bases between them. As DNA, the CDR3 is TGTGCCTGGACCCGCGGTTCGCTCACCGGGGAGCTGTTTTTT. This codes for CAWTRGSLTGELFF.

This clone was detected once. The genes are TRBV5-1 and TRBJ2-2, with 9 bases that match TRBD2. V shed 6 bases and J 2 bases; nucleotides not matched to a gene: 8. Germline V gene data show CDR1 as SGHRS and CDR2 as YFSETQ. The CDR3 has 16 amino acids. CDR3 loop: CASTQGSGRNTGELFF. CDR3 nucleotide sequence: TGCGCCAGCACACAGGGTAGCGGGAGAAACACCGGGGAGCTGTTTTTT.

This chain joins TRBV4-3 and TRBJ2-5, with D possibly TRBD1 on 6 matching bases. The germline V gene encodes CDR1 LGHNA and CDR2 YSLEER. There are 14 residues in the CDR3. The germline V and J ends were trimmed by 1 base and 4 bases, with 10 bases remaining between them. CDR3 amino acids: CASSQGDTRETQYF. The CDR3 DNA reads TGCGCCAGCAGCCAAGGGGACACCCGAGAGACCCAGTACTTC.

The chain links TRBV10-3 to TRBJ1-1; the match to TRBD1 covers 8 bases. The CDR3 length is 14 residues. Germline CDR1 and CDR2: ENHRY and SYGVKD. After removal of 6 bases from V and 6 bases from J, the junction contained 9 bases not matched to a gene. The CDR3: CAISRTGKDSEAFF. In nucleotides, the CDR3 is TGTGCCATCAGCCGGACAGGGAAAGACTCTGAAGCTTTCTTT.

This clone was recorded a few times. J is TRBJ1-1 and V is TRBV12-3 or TRBV12-4; D gene uncertain. V shed 5 bases and J shed 7 bases, with 11 bases lying between them. This CDR3 is built from 12 residues. CDR3 sequence reads: CASSPGLGEAFF. The CDR3 DNA is TGTGCCAGCAGTCCCGGACTGGGTGAAGCTTTCTTT.

This sequence joins TRBV11-3 and TRBJ1-1; TRBD1 is a possible D gene (6 bases). The CDR3 consists of 15 residues. Trimming pared 5 bases from V and 5 bases from J, leaving 18 bases between. Germline loops: CDR1 SGHNT, CDR2 YENEEA. In nucleotides, the CDR3 is TGTGCCAGCAGCCTTGGGGGCGCGAGTCGAACTGAAGCTTTCTTT. Protein sequence: CASSLGGASRTEAFF.

The chain employs TRBV9 and TRBJ1-6; TRBD1 agrees at 9 bases. V gave up 0 bases and J gave up 9 bases; unmatched junction bases: 4. The CDR3 length is 15 residues. Germline CDR1 reads SGDLS; CDR2 reads YYNGEE. The CDR3 coding sequence is TGTGCCAGCAGCGTAGGGGGGACAGGGAGTTCACCCCTCCACTTT. This encodes CASSVGGTGSSPLHF.

The genes are TRBV14 and TRBJ2-7; tentative D call: TRBD2 (6 bases). The germline V gene encodes CDR1 SGHDN and CDR2 FVKESK. V shed 0 bases and J shed 5 bases, with 11 bases lying between them. The CDR3 runs to 14 residues. CDR3 residues: CASSQDLGGNEQYF. The CDR3, as DNA: TGTGCCAGCAGCCAAGACTTGGGAGGTAACGAGCAGTACTTC.

The rearrangement links TRBV6-4 to TRBJ2-3; D is undetermined. This CDR3 is built from 14 residues. V lost 1 base to trimming and J lost 0 bases, with 5 bases between them. Germline assignment: CDR1 MRHNA and CDR2 SNTAGT. The CDR3 reads CASSDFSSTDTQYF. The DNA of the CDR3 is TGTGCCAGCAGTGACTTTTCTAGCACAGATACGCAGTATTTT.

V gene TRBV19 combines with J gene TRBJ1-5, with D possibly matching TRBD1 (5 bases). There are 17 residues in the CDR3. Germline V gene lookup returns CDR1 LNHDA and CDR2 SQIVND (reference sequence). V was cut by 1 base and J by 2 bases, with 15 bases left in between. The CDR3 nucleotides are TGTGCCAGTAGTATAGGAAGAGGGGAGGGTGGCAATCAGCCCCAGCATTTT. This encodes CASSIGRGEGGNQPQHF.

V is TRBV6-5 and J is TRBJ1-2; no clear D. The V gene lost 2 bases and the J gene lost 0 bases, with 10 bases spanning the gap. The CDR3 is made up of 15 amino acids. Germline V gene lookup returns CDR1 MNHEY and CDR2 SVGAGI. The CDR3 loop reads CASSYGSSTNYGYTF. In DNA form, the CDR3 reads TGTGCCAGCAGTTACGGTTCATCTACTAACTATGGCTACACCTTC.

The chain employs TRBV18 and TRBJ1-1; TRBD1 agrees at 7 bases. This CDR3 is 17 amino acids long. V lost 0 bases and J lost 0; bases outside the gene matches: 7. Germline V gene sequence: CDR1 KGHSH, CDR2 LQKENI. CDR3 nucleotides: TGTGCCAGCTCACCACCGGGACAGAACTTCTTGAACACTGAAGCTTTCTTT. It encodes CASSPPGQNFLNTEAFF.

V gene TRBV7-2 combines with J gene TRBJ2-6; D remains ambiguous. This CDR3 has 16 residues. Trimming removed 5 bases at V and 0 bases at J, with 11 bases between. The germline V gene encodes CDR1 SGHTA and CDR2 FQGNSA. CDR3: CASSLRLNSGANVLTF. As DNA, the CDR3 is TGTGCCAGCAGCCTGAGACTGAACTCTGGGGCCAACGTCCTGACTTTC.

The rearrangement joins TRBV4-3 to TRBJ1-4, with D possibly TRBD1 on 5 matching bases. Trimming cost V 0 bases and J 0 bases, with 11 bases left between them. The CDR3 is 17 residues long. CDR1 is LGHNA, CDR2 YSLEER, per germline. The DNA for the CDR3 is TGCGCCAGCAGCCAAGATCTTGTAGGGGCAACTAATGAAAAACTGTTTTTT. Its protein product is CASSQDLVGATNEKLFF.

This clone was observed a single time. CDR3 nucleotide sequence: TGTGCCATCAGGGGGAGACAGGGGGCTTTGGACACTGAAGCTTTCTTT. Protein product: CAIRGRQGALDTEAFF. The J gene is TRBJ1-1, the V gene TRBV10-3, with 10 nucleotides matching TRBD1. Germline CDR1 is ENHRY and CDR2 is SYGVKD. Trimming took 6 bases from V and 3 from J; bases not matched to a gene: 10. CDR3 size: 16 residues.

The CDR3 reads CASSLGALSGYTF. The DNA of the CDR3 is TGTGCCAGCAGCTTAGGGGCCCTTTCTGGCTACACCTTC. This rearrangement joins TRBV7-2 to TRBJ1-2; no firm D call. This CDR3 contains 13 residues. CDR1 SGHTA and CDR2 FQGNSA come from the germline V gene. V lost 1 base and J 7 bases, leaving 10 bases between the germline ends.

The V gene is TRBV29-1, the J gene TRBJ2-2; tentative D call: TRBD2 (5 bases). Germline CDR1 is SQVTM and CDR2 is ANQGSEA. CDR3 length: 12 residues. The V and J ends lost 3 bases and 6 bases respectively, with 8 bases between them. CDR3 in amino acids: CSVDSGSGELFF. The CDR3 region has the DNA TGCAGCGTTGATTCGGGGTCCGGGGAGCTGTTTTTT.